The rows below give T cell receptor beta chains drawn from one sample of a study of naive and memory T cell subsets. Via MiXCR, TCRdb re-called the UMI-ligation and nested PCR reads, giving one row per CDR3 protein. The sample has some 28,000 distinct CDR3 sequences, around 10% seen once. Sequenced material: effector memory CD4+ T cells from blood. The receptor source for this set is a human donor in good health. Both conserved end residues are part of each CDR3. The D gene is left open where the match is weak. Rows give clone size only sometimes, using once, few, many, or a class for an expanded clone.

v_call: TRBV30
d_call: TRBD2
clone_size: few
j_call: TRBJ2-1
cdr3_nt: TGTGCCTGGAGTCAAGGACTAGCTCGAGATGAGCAGTTCTTC
cdr3_aa: CAWSQGLARDEQFF

v_call: TRBV3-1
d_call: TRBD2
clone_size: many
j_call: TRBJ2-1
cdr3_nt: TGTGCCAGCAGAAAATCAGGTGCTAGCGGGAGGAATGAGCAGTTCTTC
cdr3_aa: CASRKSGASGRNEQFF

v_call: TRBV7-6
d_call: TRBD2
clone_size: medium-sized
j_call: TRBJ2-5
cdr3_nt: TGTGCCAGCAGGTCACTAGCGGGGGAGACCCAGTACTTC
cdr3_aa: CASRSLAGETQYF

v_call: TRBV14
d_call: TRBD2
clone_size: many
j_call: TRBJ2-7
cdr3_nt: TGTGCCAGCAGCCCGGGACTAGGAAGGGAGCAGTACTTC
cdr3_aa: CASSPGLGREQYF

v_call: TRBV7-2
d_call: TRBD2
clone_size: many
j_call: TRBJ2-1
cdr3_nt: TGTGCCAGCAGCGTTAGACTAGCGGGAGGGAAGAGTGAGCAGTTCTTC
cdr3_aa: CASSVRLAGGKSEQFF

v_call: TRBV7-2
d_call: TRBD1
clone_size: many
j_call: TRBJ1-5
cdr3_nt: TGTGCCAGCAGTCCGGACAGGGATTGGGGCCAGCCCCAGCATTTT
cdr3_aa: CASSPDRDWGQPQHF

v_call: TRBV20-1
d_call: TRBD2
clone_size: many
j_call: TRBJ2-7
cdr3_nt: TGCAGTGCCACCGGCTCTAGCGGTGGGGGGGGATACGAGCAGTACTTC
cdr3_aa: CSATGSSGGGGYEQYF

v_call: TRBV6-1
d_call: TRBD1
clone_size: few
j_call: TRBJ1-5
cdr3_nt: TGTGCCAGCACCACGACAGGGTCGAGCAATCAGCCCCAGCATTTT
cdr3_aa: CASTTTGSSNQPQHF

v_call: TRBV19
d_call: TRBD2
clone_size: many
j_call: TRBJ2-7
cdr3_nt: TGTGCCAGTAGTATTGCGGGAGGGCCAGCCTACGAGCAGTACTTC
cdr3_aa: CASSIAGGPAYEQYF

v_call: TRBV18
d_call: TRBD1
clone_size: NA
j_call: TRBJ1-1
cdr3_nt: TGTGCCAGCTCACAAATTGTACAGGGGCGAGACACTGAAGCTTTCTTT
cdr3_aa: CASSQIVQGRDTEAFF

v_call: TRBV20-1
d_call: TRBD2
clone_size: many
j_call: TRBJ2-3
cdr3_nt: TGCAGTGCTAGAGATGCGGGGGGGACCACAGATACGCAGTATTTT
cdr3_aa: CSARDAGGTTDTQYF

v_call: TRBV6-5
d_call: TRBD2
clone_size: many
j_call: TRBJ2-1
cdr3_nt: TGTGCCAGCAGTAACAGCCAAGCCGGGACTAGCGGGAGGAATGAGCAGTTCTTC
cdr3_aa: CASSNSQAGTSGRNEQFF

v_call: TRBV7-9
d_call: NA
clone_size: few
j_call: TRBJ1-4
cdr3_nt: TGTGCCAGCAGCAAAAGGCAGAAGGCGAATGAAAAACTGTTTTTT
cdr3_aa: CASSKRQKANEKLFF

v_call: TRBV9
d_call: NA
clone_size: NA
j_call: TRBJ2-3
cdr3_nt: TGTGCCAGCAGCGTAGGTGGGTTACGCACAGATACGCAGTATTTT
cdr3_aa: CASSVGGLRTDTQYF

v_call: TRBV12-3/TRBV12-4
d_call: TRBD1
clone_size: many
j_call: TRBJ2-3
cdr3_nt: TGTGCCAGCAGTCTAGACAGGGTGTACACAGATACGCAGTATTTT
cdr3_aa: CASSLDRVYTDTQYF

v_call: TRBV4-1
d_call: NA
clone_size: few
j_call: TRBJ1-1
cdr3_nt: TGCGCCAGCAGAGGGAACCTAAGAAACACTGAAGCTTTCTTT
cdr3_aa: CASRGNLRNTEAFF

v_call: TRBV29-1
d_call: NA
clone_size: many
j_call: TRBJ2-3
cdr3_nt: TGCAGCGTTGAAGGTAGGGCAGGAAGAGATACGCAGTATTTT
cdr3_aa: CSVEGRAGRDTQYF

v_call: TRBV20-1
d_call: TRBD2
clone_size: NA
j_call: TRBJ2-3
cdr3_nt: TGCAGTGCTAGTAGAGCGGGGGCAACCTACCCCACAGATACGCAGTATTTT
cdr3_aa: CSASRAGATYPTDTQYF

v_call: TRBV6-5
d_call: TRBD2
clone_size: NA
j_call: TRBJ2-1
cdr3_nt: TGTGCCAGCAGCCGCTCCGGAGCGGGAGGGCAAGGGAGCTCCTACAATGAGCAGTTCTTC
cdr3_aa: CASSRSGAGGQGSSYNEQFF

v_call: TRBV9
d_call: TRBD2
clone_size: NA
j_call: TRBJ2-5
cdr3_nt: TGTGCCAGCAGCGTAGGCCCTAGCGGGGGGGGGCAAGAGACCCAGTACTTC
cdr3_aa: CASSVGPSGGGQETQYF

v_call: TRBV5-1
d_call: NA
clone_size: NA
j_call: TRBJ1-1
cdr3_nt: TGCGCCAGCAGCTTGGTAGCGCAGGGAGGAGGCACTGAAGCTTTCTTT
cdr3_aa: CASSLVAQGGGTEAFF

v_call: TRBV6-1
d_call: TRBD1
clone_size: many
j_call: TRBJ1-1
cdr3_nt: TGTGCCAGCATTTCGACAGGGAGGAACACTGAAGCTTTCTTT
cdr3_aa: CASISTGRNTEAFF

v_call: TRBV7-2
d_call: TRBD1
clone_size: many
j_call: TRBJ1-5
cdr3_nt: TGTGCCAGCAGCTTACCCCAGGACAGGAGCGATAATCAGCCCCAGCATTTT
cdr3_aa: CASSLPQDRSDNQPQHF

v_call: TRBV23-1
d_call: NA
clone_size: NA
j_call: TRBJ2-3
cdr3_nt: TGCGCCAGCACACCGGGACAAGGGACAGATACGCAGTATTTT
cdr3_aa: CASTPGQGTDTQYF

v_call: TRBV12-3/TRBV12-4
d_call: NA
clone_size: medium-sized
j_call: TRBJ1-1
cdr3_nt: TGTGCCAGCACTAATGGGTACAGGGTCGCTGAAGCTTTCTTT
cdr3_aa: CASTNGYRVAEAFF

v_call: TRBV20-1
d_call: TRBD1
clone_size: NA
j_call: TRBJ1-4
cdr3_nt: TGCAGTGCTAGGGACAGGTTTCCCTATAATGAAAAACTGTTTTTT
cdr3_aa: CSARDRFPYNEKLFF

v_call: TRBV4-2
d_call: NA
clone_size: many
j_call: TRBJ1-4
cdr3_nt: TGTGCCAGCAGCCATGGGCAGGGAGGTTTTATGCTGTTTTTT
cdr3_aa: CASSHGQGGFMLFF

v_call: TRBV5-1
d_call: NA
clone_size: NA
j_call: TRBJ1-1
cdr3_nt: TGCGCCAGCATGTCCTCTACCTCGAACACTGAAGCTTTCTTT
cdr3_aa: CASMSSTSNTEAFF

v_call: TRBV6-5
d_call: NA
clone_size: NA
j_call: TRBJ2-5
cdr3_nt: TGTGCCAGCAGTTACCCAGAAAGAGAGACCCAGTACTTC
cdr3_aa: CASSYPERETQYF

v_call: TRBV20-1
d_call: NA
clone_size: NA
j_call: TRBJ2-2
cdr3_nt: TGCAGTGCTAGACCGGCCCGGCGGGGCCCGAACACCGGGGAGCTGTTTTTT
cdr3_aa: CSARPARRGPNTGELFF

v_call: TRBV6-2/TRBV6-3
d_call: TRBD1
clone_size: few
j_call: TRBJ2-4
cdr3_nt: TGTGCCAGCAGTTGGGGGCAGGGGGCAACCAAAAACATTCAGTACTTC
cdr3_aa: CASSWGQGATKNIQYF

v_call: TRBV10-3
d_call: NA
clone_size: medium-sized
j_call: TRBJ2-3
cdr3_nt: TGTGCCGCAGCCGGCGGGGGCGCAGATACGCAGTATTTT
cdr3_aa: CAAAGGGADTQYF

v_call: TRBV3-1
d_call: NA
clone_size: many
j_call: TRBJ2-1
cdr3_nt: TGTGCCAGCAGCCGAGGGGGGATTGAGCAGTTCTTC
cdr3_aa: CASSRGGIEQFF

v_call: TRBV20-1
d_call: NA
clone_size: NA
j_call: TRBJ1-2
cdr3_nt: TGCAGTGCTAGAGCATCCGATCGGTTGAACTATGGCTACACCTTC
cdr3_aa: CSARASDRLNYGYTF

v_call: TRBV2
d_call: NA
clone_size: few
j_call: TRBJ1-5
cdr3_nt: TGTGCCAGCACCGAAGACAGACTTAGCAATCAGCCCCAGCATTTT
cdr3_aa: CASTEDRLSNQPQHF

v_call: TRBV7-2
d_call: TRBD1
clone_size: NA
j_call: TRBJ1-2
cdr3_nt: TGTGCCAGCAGCCCGAGTATCTTGGACAGGGTCGGCGGCTACACCTTC
cdr3_aa: CASSPSILDRVGGYTF

v_call: TRBV28
d_call: NA
clone_size: NA
j_call: TRBJ2-3
cdr3_nt: TGTGCCACAAGGATCCGGGCTACCCTCCGCACAGATACGCAGTATTTT
cdr3_aa: CATRIRATLRTDTQYF

v_call: TRBV6-2/TRBV6-3
d_call: NA
clone_size: NA
j_call: TRBJ1-1
cdr3_nt: TGTGCCAGCAGTTACTCGACGGTGGCAGATTCAGCTTTCTTT
cdr3_aa: CASSYSTVADSAFF

v_call: TRBV18
d_call: NA
clone_size: many
j_call: TRBJ2-3
cdr3_nt: TGTGCCAGCCCACCCCTAGGTCCCACAGATACGCAGTATTTT
cdr3_aa: CASPPLGPTDTQYF

v_call: TRBV29-1
d_call: TRBD1
clone_size: once
j_call: TRBJ2-5
cdr3_nt: TGCAGCGGAGACAGGGATCAGGGGACCCAGTACTTC
cdr3_aa: CSGDRDQGTQYF

v_call: TRBV7-2
d_call: NA
clone_size: many
j_call: TRBJ2-3
cdr3_nt: TGTGCCAGCAGTTCGTCCCCTAGCACAGATACGCAGTATTTT
cdr3_aa: CASSSSPSTDTQYF